A selection of T cell receptor beta chains follows, all from one sample in a study of blood T cell repertoires in COVID-19. TCRdb keeps only in-frame clones here, not all; method: immunoSEQ multiplex PCR. Here the sample spans around 250,000 clones, roughly 80% being singletons. The sample taken for sequencing was PBMCs or T cells enriched from blood (not recorded which). The source is a man between 40 and 49 years old who had been exposed to COVID-19. Both conserved end residues are part of each CDR3. Fields, in order: clone size, V gene, D gene, J gene, CDR3 DNA, CDR3 protein. D genes are given only for firm matches. Rows may omit the clone size; those that give it use once, few, many or a size class.

clone_size: few; v_call: TRBV18; d_call: TRBD1; j_call: TRBJ1-5; cdr3_nt: TGTGCCAGCTCACCCGGGTCAGGGGGATCCCAGCCCCAGCATTTT; cdr3_aa: CASSPGSGGSQPQHF
clone_size: NA; v_call: TRBV2; d_call: TRBD1; j_call: TRBJ2-3; cdr3_nt: TGTGCCAGCATGAGGACAGGCGGCACAGATACGCAGTATTTT; cdr3_aa: CASMRTGGTDTQYF
clone_size: NA; v_call: TRBV11-2; d_call: NA; j_call: TRBJ2-3; cdr3_nt: TGTGCCAGCAAATTGAATGTGAGAGCCCCAGATACGCAGTATTTT; cdr3_aa: CASKLNVRAPDTQYF
clone_size: NA; v_call: TRBV5-4; d_call: NA; j_call: TRBJ2-1; cdr3_nt: TGTGCCAGCAGCTCTCCCCAGGGTTTCAATGAGCAGTTCTTC; cdr3_aa: CASSSPQGFNEQFF
clone_size: NA; v_call: TRBV7-9; d_call: NA; j_call: TRBJ1-4; cdr3_nt: TGTGCCAGCAGATCTACGGGGGAACTGTTTTTT; cdr3_aa: CASRSTGELFF
clone_size: few; v_call: TRBV19; d_call: TRBD2; j_call: TRBJ2-3; cdr3_nt: TGTGCCAGTAGTCCCCGGACTAGCGGGAGGCAAGATACGCAGTATTTT; cdr3_aa: CASSPRTSGRQDTQYF
clone_size: few; v_call: TRBV12-3/TRBV12-4; d_call: NA; j_call: TRBJ1-2; cdr3_nt: TGTGCCAGCAGTTCAACCAGGGAGGGGACCTTC; cdr3_aa: CASSSTREGTF
clone_size: NA; v_call: TRBV5-1; d_call: NA; j_call: TRBJ2-1; cdr3_nt: TGCGCCACCCCCATCCGAGGTGGGCAGTTCTTC; cdr3_aa: CATPIRGGQFF
clone_size: once; v_call: TRBV6-5; d_call: NA; j_call: TRBJ2-1; cdr3_nt: TGTGCCAGCCTCAAGCCCCTAACCCATGAGCAGTTCTTC; cdr3_aa: CASLKPLTHEQFF
clone_size: NA; v_call: TRBV7-9; d_call: NA; j_call: TRBJ1-1; cdr3_nt: TGTGCCAGCAGCGTAGGCGCGGGGACTGAAGCTTTCTTT; cdr3_aa: CASSVGAGTEAFF
clone_size: NA; v_call: TRBV23-1; d_call: NA; j_call: TRBJ2-2; cdr3_nt: TGCGCCAGCAGCCACTTCGGGGAGCTGGACACCGGGGAGCTGTTTTTT; cdr3_aa: CASSHFGELDTGELFF
clone_size: NA; v_call: TRBV28; d_call: NA; j_call: TRBJ1-2; cdr3_nt: TGTGCCAGCAGTCTCCAGGGCCTCGACTATGGCTACACCTTC; cdr3_aa: CASSLQGLDYGYTF
clone_size: once; v_call: TRBV3-1/TRBV3-2; d_call: NA; j_call: TRBJ2-5; cdr3_nt: TGTGCCAGCAGTCCTAACACATACAGGGTCGTGACCCAGTACTTC; cdr3_aa: CASSPNTYRVVTQYF
clone_size: NA; v_call: TRBV5-5; d_call: TRBD1; j_call: TRBJ1-3; cdr3_nt: TGTGCCAGCAGCTTTTCGGACAGGGAGACTGGAAACACCATATATTTT; cdr3_aa: CASSFSDRETGNTIYF
clone_size: NA; v_call: TRBV6-7; d_call: NA; j_call: TRBJ2-1; cdr3_nt: TGTGCCAGCGAGGAGGGGGCCGTTAACAATGAGCAGTTCTTC; cdr3_aa: CASEEGAVNNEQFF
clone_size: NA; v_call: TRBV30; d_call: TRBD2; j_call: TRBJ2-7; cdr3_nt: TGTGCCCGCGGGGGAGGAACCTACGAGCAGTACTTC; cdr3_aa: CARGGGTYEQYF
clone_size: NA; v_call: TRBV28; d_call: NA; j_call: TRBJ1-1; cdr3_nt: TGTGCCAGCACATCTGCAGGGCCAAACACTGAAGCTTTCTTT; cdr3_aa: CASTSAGPNTEAFF
clone_size: NA; v_call: TRBV2; d_call: NA; j_call: TRBJ1-5; cdr3_nt: TGTGCCAGCAGACCCGGACTAAATCAGCCCCAGCATTTT; cdr3_aa: CASRPGLNQPQHF
clone_size: once; v_call: TRBV14; d_call: NA; j_call: TRBJ1-5; cdr3_nt: TGTGCCAGCAGCCCTTCAGGGTTCGGGCAGCCCCAGCATTTT; cdr3_aa: CASSPSGFGQPQHF
clone_size: NA; v_call: TRBV9; d_call: NA; j_call: TRBJ1-1; cdr3_nt: TGTGCCAGCAGCTCCTCGTCCGTGAACACTGAAGCTTTCTTT; cdr3_aa: CASSSSSVNTEAFF
clone_size: NA; v_call: TRBV5-4; d_call: NA; j_call: TRBJ2-7; cdr3_nt: TGTGCCAGCATCAGTCCGGCGGGGGCGGTGTACTTC; cdr3_aa: CASISPAGAVYF
clone_size: NA; v_call: TRBV14; d_call: NA; j_call: TRBJ2-3; cdr3_nt: TGTGCCAGCAGCCAAGCCACAGGTGGAGATACGCAGTATTTT; cdr3_aa: CASSQATGGDTQYF
clone_size: NA; v_call: TRBV29-1; d_call: TRBD1; j_call: TRBJ1-2; cdr3_nt: TGCAGCGTTGGGGGGGACAGGGCATATGGCTACACCTTC; cdr3_aa: CSVGGDRAYGYTF
clone_size: NA; v_call: TRBV7-6; d_call: NA; j_call: TRBJ1-2; cdr3_nt: TGTGCCAGCAGCTTGACCCACCAGGGGAATGGCTACACCTTC; cdr3_aa: CASSLTHQGNGYTF
clone_size: NA; v_call: TRBV10-3; d_call: NA; j_call: TRBJ2-2; cdr3_nt: TGTGCCATCAGTAGGGAGACGGTCGGGGAGCTGTTTTTT; cdr3_aa: CAISRETVGELFF
clone_size: many; v_call: TRBV3-1/TRBV3-2; d_call: NA; j_call: TRBJ1-3; cdr3_nt: TGTGCCAGCAGCCAACGCTACTCTGGAAACACCATATATTTT; cdr3_aa: CASSQRYSGNTIYF
clone_size: NA; v_call: TRBV19; d_call: NA; j_call: TRBJ2-1; cdr3_nt: TGTGCCAGTACTTGGGGACTCGACGACAATGAGCAGTTCTTC; cdr3_aa: CASTWGLDDNEQFF
clone_size: NA; v_call: TRBV11-2; d_call: NA; j_call: TRBJ2-7; cdr3_nt: TGTGCCAGCAGCTTATTATATAGCAGTTACGAGCAGTACTTC; cdr3_aa: CASSLLYSSYEQYF
clone_size: NA; v_call: TRBV7-9; d_call: TRBD2; j_call: TRBJ2-3; cdr3_nt: TGTGCCAGCAGCTTAGGTCGGGCTAGCGGGTACACAGATACGCAGTATTTT; cdr3_aa: CASSLGRASGYTDTQYF
clone_size: NA; v_call: TRBV27; d_call: NA; j_call: TRBJ1-2; cdr3_nt: TGTGCCAGCGGCGGCGGAGGAGGCAACTATGGCTACACCTTC; cdr3_aa: CASGGGGGNYGYTF
clone_size: NA; v_call: TRBV21-1; d_call: NA; j_call: TRBJ1-1; cdr3_nt: TGTGCCAGCAGCAAACACCCAGGGGGCATGTGGAACACTGAAGCTTTCTTT; cdr3_aa: CASSKHPGGMWNTEAFF
clone_size: NA; v_call: TRBV7-3; d_call: NA; j_call: TRBJ1-1; cdr3_nt: TGTGCCAGCAGCAGAACAGGGAAGAACACTGAAGCTTTCTTT; cdr3_aa: CASSRTGKNTEAFF
clone_size: NA; v_call: TRBV10-3; d_call: NA; j_call: TRBJ1-5; cdr3_nt: TGTGCCATCAGATCGGGAGTTAATCAGCCCCAGCATTTT; cdr3_aa: CAIRSGVNQPQHF
clone_size: NA; v_call: TRBV19; d_call: NA; j_call: TRBJ1-1; cdr3_nt: TGTGCCAGTAGAAGGGGAGGGTGGGAAAGAGCTTTCTTT; cdr3_aa: CASRRGGWERAFF
clone_size: few; v_call: TRBV12-3/TRBV12-4; d_call: NA; j_call: TRBJ1-5; cdr3_nt: TGTGCCAGCAGCGTACAGGTCCATCAGCCCCAGCATTTT; cdr3_aa: CASSVQVHQPQHF
clone_size: NA; v_call: TRBV5-8; d_call: TRBD2; j_call: TRBJ2-1; cdr3_nt: TGTGCCAGCAGCTTGTTTGGTAGCGGGAGCTCCTACAATGAGCAGTTCTTC; cdr3_aa: CASSLFGSGSSYNEQFF
clone_size: NA; v_call: TRBV19; d_call: NA; j_call: TRBJ2-3; cdr3_nt: TGTGCCAGTAGCAGGGGAACAGATACGCAGTATTTT; cdr3_aa: CASSRGTDTQYF
clone_size: NA; v_call: TRBV2; d_call: TRBD1; j_call: TRBJ2-6; cdr3_nt: TGTGCCAGAGACAGGGGGCAGGGTGGGGCCAACGTCCTGACTTTC; cdr3_aa: CARDRGQGGANVLTF
clone_size: NA; v_call: TRBV24-1; d_call: NA; j_call: TRBJ1-4; cdr3_nt: TGTGCCACCAGTGATTCCTATGCAGGGAATGAAAAACTGTTTTTT; cdr3_aa: CATSDSYAGNEKLFF
clone_size: NA; v_call: TRBV2; d_call: TRBD2; j_call: TRBJ2-2; cdr3_nt: TGTGCCAGCAGGGCTAGCGGGAGGGCCCCCGGGGAGCTGTTTTTT; cdr3_aa: CASRASGRAPGELFF
clone_size: NA; v_call: TRBV28; d_call: NA; j_call: TRBJ2-3; cdr3_nt: TGTGCCAGCAGGGGAGACTACCGCACAGATACGCAGTATTTT; cdr3_aa: CASRGDYRTDTQYF